This T cell receptor beta chain was recovered during a study of OX40 agonist ivuxolimab in advanced cancers. At the level of the whole study: Ivuxolimab was a fully human IgG2 agonistic monoclonal antibody targeting the costimulatory receptor OX40 (CD134). Intravenous ivuxolimab was administered to patients every 2 weeks at six dose levels: 0.01, 0.1, 0.3, 1.5, 3 and 10 mg/kg. Of the 50 to 55 patients in dose escalation, about 20 had hepatocellular carcinoma, some 15 had melanoma, 9 had renal cell carcinoma and 9 had head and neck cancer. In the dose-escalation cohort, 75% to 85% of patients were male, and the mean age was approximately 60 years with a range of roughly 20 to 80. Prior anti-PD-1, anti-PD-L1 or anti-CTLA-4 therapy was permitted, and 35% to 40% of dose-escalation patients had received checkpoint inhibitors. Three dose-escalation patients achieved partial responses, one with hepatocellular carcinoma and two with cutaneous melanoma. The purpose of peripheral TCRbeta sequencing was to test whether ivuxolimab changed TCR sequence diversity and led to clonal T-cell expansion. The paper reports the monotherapy dose-escalation portion (N of about 50 patients) of the phase I ivuxolimab trial.

The paper as a whole reports these results and caveats: Antigen specificity was not determined for the clonally expanded peripheral T cells. Low levels of normalized T-cell clonal expansion were also seen in some patients who did not respond. At doses of 0.1 to 3.0 mg/kg, clonal expansion of both CD4+ and CD8+ blood T cells was observed from baseline to week 6. In the 0.1-3.0 mg/kg groups, partial responders had among the lowest normalized peripheral clonal expansion, particularly in CD8+ T cells. After ivuxolimab, more expanded clones were found on average in CD8+ T cells than in CD4+ T cells.

The trial excluded patients who had a history of autoimmune disease or who were on systemic immunosuppression. Peripheral blood for TCR sequencing was collected from all dose cohorts at baseline, on cycle 4 day 1, and on cycle 7 day 1. The samples were drawn from a first-in-human, open-label, multicenter phase I dose-escalation trial of ivuxolimab. Adults with locally advanced or metastatic melanoma, renal cell carcinoma, hepatocellular carcinoma or head and neck squamous cell carcinoma were enrolled in the trial. Before TCR sequencing, CD4+ T cells and CD8+ T cells were sorted from peripheral blood as separate populations. As concerns this clone: Its binding antigen is unknown. No clone much larger than this one lies a single base away; base qualities are absent.

Genomic DNA was extracted from sorted cells for sequencing of the TCRbeta CDR3 region. TCRbeta CDR3 regions were sequenced using the immunoSEQ Assay. Here the immuneACCESS table is served through TCRdb, limited to in-frame sequences with V and J called. Missing clones are a known gap in these copies; in checked studies unresolved V genes cover under half, and the rest lacks a known reason. The sample data list about 16,000 clones, and around 84% of these were observed just once. Under 0.75% of the sample belongs to the ten largest clones. The TCR originated in an adult with an advanced solid tumor such as melanoma, head and neck, liver or kidney cancer. Sequences were derived from CD4+ or CD8+ T cells sorted from blood, sampled in a trial of the OX40 agonist ivuxolimab.

The DNA reads TGTGCCAGCTCATTCCAGGGGGGACCCTACGAGCAGTACTTC. This translates into CASSFQGGPYEQYF. The sequence is built from TRBV6-1 and TRBJ2-7; a weak D assignment points to TRBD1 (7 bases agree). V was cut back by 8 bases and J by 2 bases, leaving a gap of 16 bases between them. The cysteine opens and the phenylalanine closes a CDR3 of 14 amino acids. The DNA shown is the 42-base CDR3, in frame from base 1. CDR1 is given as MNHNS and CDR2 as SASEGT, both from the germline V gene.